A single sample gave rise to the 27 T cell receptor beta chains below, sequenced in a study of PD-1 blockade in mismatch repair-deficient tumors. Sequenced by immunoSEQ multiplex PCR; TCRdb stores in-frame clones only, minus some. This sample has 100,000 to 150,000 clones, with roughly nine tenths found just once. This sample comprised peripheral blood, obtained 44 weeks after starting pembrolizumab. These receptors came from an adult with mismatch repair-deficient cancer.

The rearrangement joins TRBV2 to TRBJ2-1; 12 nucleotides align to TRBD2. This CDR3 has 16 residues. V gave up 4 bases and J gave up 9 bases; unmatched junction bases: 10. Germline CDR1 and CDR2: SNHLY and FYNNEI. CDR3 bases: TGTGCCAGCAGTGTCACGACTAGCGGGAGATGGGGTGAGCAGTTCTTC. Its translation: CASSVTTSGRWGEQFF.

This clone has just one count. J is TRBJ1-4 and V is TRBV6-6, with a possible D match to TRBD1 (5 bases). Germline-derived CDR1 and CDR2 are MNHNY and SVGAGI (reference sequence). CDR3 size: 16 residues. Between the trimmed V and J ends, which lost 2 bases and 0 bases, there was a span of 10 bases. The DNA of the CDR3 is TGTGCCAGCAGTTACCCTGACAGAGCAACTAATGAAAAACTGTTTTTT. The encoded protein is CASSYPDRATNEKLFF.

This chain links TRBV29-1 with TRBJ2-3, with 12 bases matching TRBD2. The CDR3 extends over 17 amino acids. The germline V gene has CDR1 SQVTM and CDR2 ANQGSEA. DNA of the CDR3: TGCCGCGGTCCGGGGCTTCCTAGCGGGAGGGCCGCGAATACGCAGTATTTT. Protein: CRGPGLPSGRAANTQYF.

V usage is TRBV16 and J usage is TRBJ2-5; D uncertain. V lost 3 bases and J 3 bases, leaving 5 bases between the germline ends. The CDR3 extends over 12 amino acids. Germline V CDR1 and CDR2: KGHSY, FQNENV. The CDR3 nucleotides are TGTGCCAGCAGCCAGGTGGAAGAGACCCAGTACTTC. Its protein product is CASSQVEETQYF.

The CDR3 here is CASRPGGSTDTQYF. For the CDR3, the DNA is TGCGCCAGCAGGCCCGGGGGTAGCACAGATACGCAGTATTTT. The chain couples TRBV10-2 to TRBJ2-3, with D perhaps TRBD2 (6 bases). Trimming removed 6 bases from V and 0 bases from J, with 10 bases in between. The CDR3 sequence is 14 residues long. Germline V gene data show CDR1 as WSHSY and CDR2 as SAAADI.

The CDR3 is CASSSYRGPYEKLFF. CDR3 nucleotides: TGTGCCAGCAGCTCCTACAGGGGCCCTTATGAAAAACTGTTTTTT. The chain recombines TRBV5-6 with TRBJ1-4; 7 bases agree with TRBD1. Trimming took 3 bases from V and 6 from J; bases not matched to a gene: 8. The CDR3 runs 15 residues. Germline V gene data show CDR1 as SGHDT and CDR2 as YYEEEE.

V gene TRBV19 combines with J gene TRBJ2-1; TRBD2 is a possible D gene (6 bases). From germline, CDR1 is LNHDA and CDR2 SQIVND (reference sequence). This CDR3 is 14 amino acids long. Trimming stripped 7 bases from V and 3 bases from J, with 13 bases between. The CDR3 nucleotides are TGTGCCAGTAATGGGCGGGAACTCTACAATGAGCAGTTCTTC. Protein: CASNGRELYNEQFF.

This chain uses TRBV4-1 with TRBJ2-6; D unclear. Germline values: CDR1 MGHRA, CDR2 YSYEKL. V shed 4 bases and J shed 2 bases, with 9 bases lying between them. The CDR3 runs 15 residues. Here the CDR3 reads CASSPVLAGANVLTF. In DNA form, the CDR3 reads TGCGCCAGCAGCCCAGTGTTGGCTGGGGCCAACGTCCTGACTTTC.

This clone was detected a few times. This chain uses TRBV2 with TRBJ1-1, with D possibly TRBD1 on 5 matching bases. With 7 bases removed from V and 7 bases from J, the gap between germline ends came to 13 bases. Germline V CDR1 and CDR2: SNHLY, FYNNEI. The CDR3 is made up of 12 amino acids. CDR3 protein: CASKAGFGEAFF. The CDR3 nucleotides read TGTGCCAGCAAGGCAGGGTTCGGTGAAGCTTTCTTT. Together with reference TRBV2 and TRBJ1-1, the CDR3 gives the full variable domain: EPEVTQTPSHQVTQMGQEVILRCVPISNHLYFYWYRQILGQKVEFLVSFYNNEISEKSEIFDDQFSVERPDGSNFTLKIRSTKLEDSAMYFCASKAGFGEAFFGQGTRLTVV.

This clone was picked up a small number of times. V is TRBV5-7 and J is TRBJ2-5; either TRBD1 or TRBD2 may supply D (5 bases each). TRBV5-7 falls under the ORF class, with uncertain function. The CDR3 is 15 residues long. Trimming removed 4 bases from V and 5 bases from J, with 18 bases in between. The CDR3 region is CASSPPQGRGETQYF. CDR3 sequence (DNA): TGTGCCAGCAGCCCTCCCCAGGGTCGAGGGGAGACCCAGTACTTC.

V is TRBV6-1 and J is TRBJ2-1, with TRBD2 matching 8 bases. Trimming at V came to 8 bases and at J to 9 bases, leaving 12 bases not matched to a gene. The CDR3 runs 14 residues. Germline-derived CDR1 and CDR2 are MNHNS and SASEGT. Here the CDR3 reads CASEPQREWGEQFF. In nucleotides, the CDR3 is TGTGCCAGCGAGCCTCAGCGGGAGTGGGGTGAGCAGTTCTTC.

CDR3 bases: TGTGCCAGCAGCCCTCTTGGCGGGAGGAGGAATGAGCAGTTCTTC. Protein: CASSPLGGRRNEQFF. This rearrangement joins TRBV13 to TRBJ2-1, with TRBD2 identical over 8 bases. CDR3 length equals 15 residues. With 5 bases clipped from V and 7 bases from J, the junction kept 10 bases outside the gene matches. The germline gives CDR1 PRHDT, CDR2 FYEKMQ (reference sequence).

This clone occurred a few times. The rearrangement uses TRBV4-2 and TRBJ2-7, with D tentatively TRBD2 (6 bases). Trimming stripped 0 bases from V and 1 base from J, with 10 bases between. The CDR3 sequence is 15 residues long. Germline lookup yields CDR1 LGHNA and CDR2 YNFKEQ. CDR3 in DNA: TGTGCCAGCAGCCAAGACGACGGGACTTCCTACGAGCAGTACTTC. Translating it yields CASSQDDGTSYEQYF.

The chain recombines TRBV7-9 with TRBJ2-7; no reliable D call. Germline CDR1 reads SEHNR; CDR2 reads FQNEAQ (reference sequence). Trimming stripped 1 base from V and 3 bases from J, with 7 bases between. This CDR3 region has 13 residues. The CDR3 nucleotides are TGTGCCAGCAGCTTAGGTGGAGACTACGAGCAGTACTTC. It is translated as CASSLGGDYEQYF.

The chain employs TRBV5-8 and TRBJ2-7; D perhaps matches TRBD1 (5 bases). Per the germline V gene, CDR1 is SGHTS and CDR2 is YDEGEE. The V end lost 1 base, the J end lost 7 bases, and 18 bases lay between the germline ends. The CDR3 length is 15 residues. The CDR3 DNA reads TGTGCCAGCAGCTTGCTTGACAGAGCGCCGGCGGAGCAGTACTTC. It specifies CASSLLDRAPAEQYF.

This chain uses TRBV18 with TRBJ2-5, with D unresolved. The CDR3 has 15 amino acids. V lost 2 bases to trimming and J lost 2 bases, with 12 bases between them. CDR1 and CDR2 (germline): KGHSH, LQKENI. The CDR3 DNA follows: TGTGCCAGCTCACCATATATGACGATTCAAGAGACCCAGTACTTC. Translated, it gives CASSPYMTIQETQYF.

The chain employs TRBV9 and TRBJ1-2; a possible D gene is TRBD1 (5 bases). From germline, CDR1 is SGDLS and CDR2 YYNGEE. The CDR3 has 14 residues. V lost 3 bases and J lost 3, with 12 bases in between. The CDR3 spells CASSAPTADYGYTF. Written as DNA, the CDR3 is TGTGCCAGCAGCGCCCCGACAGCAGACTATGGCTACACCTTC.

This chain uses TRBV7-8 with TRBJ2-7; 7 bases are shared with TRBD2. Germline loops: CDR1 SGHVS, CDR2 FQNEAQ. The CDR3 runs to 15 residues. The trim removed 1 base at V and 6 bases at J, leaving 9 bases unmatched. The CDR3 loop reads CASSLVAGEAVEQYF. CDR3 sequence (DNA): TGTGCCAGCAGCTTAGTGGCGGGAGAGGCTGTCGAGCAGTACTTC.

V usage is TRBV14 and J usage is TRBJ2-3; D call uncertain. CDR1 and CDR2 from the germline V gene are SGHDN and FVKESK. The CDR3 has 15 residues. Trimming removed 3 bases at V and 2 bases at J, with 12 bases between. The CDR3 region is CASSQNIDYTDTQYF. CDR3 DNA: TGTGCCAGCAGCCAGAACATAGATTACACAGATACGCAGTATTTT.

V is TRBV19 and J is TRBJ2-7, with D unclear. Trimming stripped 3 bases from V and 9 bases from J, with 15 bases between. The CDR3 is made up of 13 amino acids. The germline gives CDR1 LNHDA, CDR2 SQIVND (reference sequence). CDR3 in amino acids: CASSIRPDHGQYF. CDR3 nucleotide sequence: TGTGCCAGTAGTATCCGGCCGGACCATGGGCAGTACTTC.

The chain links TRBV29-1 to TRBJ2-1, with D possibly being TRBD1 or TRBD2 (8 bases each). Per germline, CDR1 SQVTM and CDR2 ANQGSEA. V dropped 4 bases and J dropped 4 bases, with 14 bases sitting between them. CDR3 size: 14 residues. The CDR3 DNA reads as TGCAGCGTTGCGGGGGGGGACAGGTACAATGAGCAGTTCTTC. It specifies CSVAGGDRYNEQFF.

The chain couples TRBV11-3 to TRBJ1-1; no firm D call. Per germline, CDR1 SGHNT and CDR2 YENEEA. This CDR3 is built from 14 residues. Between the trimmed V and J ends, which lost 1 base and 4 bases, there was a span of 10 bases. The CDR3 DNA sequence: TGTGCCAGCAGCTTAGCGAGGGTAGGCACTGAAGCTTTCTTT. It translates to CASSLARVGTEAFF.

The chain links TRBV5-1 to TRBJ1-4, with 7 bases that match TRBD1. With V trimmed by 4 bases and J by 7 bases, 10 bases remained unmatched. The germline V gene has CDR1 SGHRS and CDR2 YFSETQ. The CDR3 runs to 15 residues. CDR3 sequence (DNA): TGCGCCAGCAGCAATTCAGGGGGGGAAAGTGAAAAACTGTTTTTT. Protein sequence: CASSNSGGESEKLFF.

The gene calls are TRBV7-2 and TRBJ2-7; the match to TRBD1 covers 7 bases. J was trimmed by 3 bases and V by 3 bases; bases with no gene match: 5. Germline V gives CDR1 SGHTA, CDR2 FQGNSA. The CDR3 is 14 residues long. The CDR3 sequence is CASSFFTGDYEQYF. CDR3 coding DNA: TGTGCCAGCAGCTTTTTCACAGGGGACTACGAGCAGTACTTC.

The rearrangement joins TRBV11-3 to TRBJ2-1; TRBD2 might be the D (6 bases). Germline CDR1 is SGHNT and CDR2 is YENEEA. This CDR3 is built from 15 residues. Trimming removed 5 bases at V and 4 bases at J, with 15 bases between. The CDR3 sequence is CASSTHSEGYNEQFF. The CDR3 nucleotides read TGTGCCAGCAGCACACACTCGGAGGGTTACAATGAGCAGTTCTTC.

V gene TRBV6-1 combines with J gene TRBJ2-7; possibly TRBD1 or TRBD2 for D (5 bases each). The germline gives CDR1 MNHNS, CDR2 SASEGT. Trimming stripped 3 bases from V and 4 bases from J, with 13 bases between. The CDR3 runs to 14 residues. In nucleotides, the CDR3 is TGTGCCAGCAGTGAGTGGGGGTACGGATACGAGCAGTACTTC. It yields the protein CASSEWGYGYEQYF.

This clone was recorded once. The genes are TRBV7-9 and TRBJ1-1, with 10 nucleotides matching TRBD1. The CDR3 sequence is 12 residues long. Germline V CDR1 and CDR2: SEHNR, FQNEAQ (reference sequence). Trimming took 8 bases from V and 4 from J; bases not matched to a gene: 1. CDR3 DNA: TGTGCCAGCGGGACAGGGGTCACTGAAGCTTTCTTT. It yields the protein CASGTGVTEAFF.